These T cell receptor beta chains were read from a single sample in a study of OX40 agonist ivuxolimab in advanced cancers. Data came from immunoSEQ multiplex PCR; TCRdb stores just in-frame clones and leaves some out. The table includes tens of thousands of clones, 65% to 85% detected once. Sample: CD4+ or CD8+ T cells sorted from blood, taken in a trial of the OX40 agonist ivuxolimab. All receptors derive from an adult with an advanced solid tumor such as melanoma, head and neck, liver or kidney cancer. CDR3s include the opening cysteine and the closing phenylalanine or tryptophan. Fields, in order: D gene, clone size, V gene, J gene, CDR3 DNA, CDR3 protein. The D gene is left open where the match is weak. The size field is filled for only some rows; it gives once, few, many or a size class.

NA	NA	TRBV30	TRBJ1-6	TGTGCCCACCACTTTGGGGCGGCGAATTCACCCCTCCACTTT	CAHHFGAANSPLHF
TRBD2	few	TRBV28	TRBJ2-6	TGTGCCAGCACCGATATCGGGGGGGCCCGGGGGGCCAACGTCCTGACTTTC	CASTDIGGARGANVLTF
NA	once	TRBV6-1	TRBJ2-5	TGTGCCAGCATTCAGACCATAGGACAAGAGACCCAGTACTTC	CASIQTIGQETQYF
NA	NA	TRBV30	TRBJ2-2	TGTGCCTGGAGGGGACTTAACCCAACCGGGGAGCTGTTTTTT	CAWRGLNPTGELFF
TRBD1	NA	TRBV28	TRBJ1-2	TGTGCCAGCAGTTTTGCGGACAGGGGCCCCCGGGTGGGCTACACCTTC	CASSFADRGPRVGYTF
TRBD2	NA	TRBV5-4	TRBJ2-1	TGTGCCAGCAGCTTGGCGACTAGCGTGAATGAGCAGTTCTTC	CASSLATSVNEQFF
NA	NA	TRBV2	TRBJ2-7	TGTGCCAGCAGTAACAGGGCCTACGAGCAGTACTTC	CASSNRAYEQYF
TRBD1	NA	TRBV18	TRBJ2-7	TGTGCCAGCTCACCCCCGGACAGGGTAGGTTACGAGCAGTACTTC	CASSPPDRVGYEQYF
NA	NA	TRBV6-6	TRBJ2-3	TGTGCCAGCAGTTACTCGGGGTTGAGCACAGATACGCAGTATTTT	CASSYSGLSTDTQYF
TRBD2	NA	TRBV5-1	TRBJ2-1	TGCGCCAGCAGCTACGATTTAGCTAGCGGGAGGGAGTTCTTC	CASSYDLASGREFF
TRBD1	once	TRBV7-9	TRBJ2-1	TGTGCCAGCAGCTCATGGACAGGGCAAAATGAGCAGTTCTTC	CASSSWTGQNEQFF
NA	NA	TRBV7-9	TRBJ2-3	TGTGCCAGCAGCTTAGTTGGGCAGGCCCCAGATACGCAGTATTTT	CASSLVGQAPDTQYF
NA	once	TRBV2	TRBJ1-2	TGTGCCAGCAGTGAAAAGGGTTGGGAGGAGTCCTATGGCTACACCTTC	CASSEKGWEESYGYTF
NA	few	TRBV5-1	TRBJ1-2	TGCGCCAGCAGCAACAGGGATCGTACTGGCTACACCTTC	CASSNRDRTGYTF
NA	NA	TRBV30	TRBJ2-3	TGTGCCTTCGAGCCGCAAAGGGATACGCAGTATTTT	CAFEPQRDTQYF
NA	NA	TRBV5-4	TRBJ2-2	TGTGCCAGCAGCTTTTTAGGGGAGCTGTTTTTT	CASSFLGELFF
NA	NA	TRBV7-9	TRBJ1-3	TGTGCCAGCAGCCCCCGGGACTCTGGAAACACCATATATTTT	CASSPRDSGNTIYF
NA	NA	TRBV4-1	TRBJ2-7	TGCGCCAGCAGCCGTATAGCGGTCGTAGCTAGGTACGAGCAGTACTTC	CASSRIAVVARYEQYF
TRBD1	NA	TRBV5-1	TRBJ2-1	TGCGCCAGCACGGGACAGGTGGGGAACAATGAGCAGTTCTTC	CASTGQVGNNEQFF
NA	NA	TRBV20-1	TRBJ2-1	TGCAGTGCTGGAAGCAACAATGAGCAGTTCTTC	CSAGSNNEQFF
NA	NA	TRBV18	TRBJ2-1	TGTGCCAGCTCACCATTGAGCGACAATGAGCAGTTCTTC	CASSPLSDNEQFF
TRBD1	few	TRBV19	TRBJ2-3	TGTGCCAGTACAGACGGACAGGGGACTACAGATACGCAGTATTTT	CASTDGQGTTDTQYF
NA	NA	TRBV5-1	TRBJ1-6	TGCGCCAGCAGCATATGGTCAAGTCGGATGTATAATTCACCCCTCCACTTT	CASSIWSSRMYNSPLHF
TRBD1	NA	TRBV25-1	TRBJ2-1	TGTGCCAGCAGTGACACCCCGGGACAGGGGATCAATGAGCAGTTCTTC	CASSDTPGQGINEQFF
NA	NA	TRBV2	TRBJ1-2	TGTGCCAGCATTAACAACGGTAACTATGGCTACACCTTC	CASINNGNYGYTF
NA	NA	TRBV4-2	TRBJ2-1	TGTGCCAGCAGCCAGGACGGCAGGAATGAGCAGTTCTTC	CASSQDGRNEQFF
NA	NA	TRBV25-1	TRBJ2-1	TGTGCCAGCAGTGCCCATGCTAACAGATACAATGAGCAGTTCTTC	CASSAHANRYNEQFF
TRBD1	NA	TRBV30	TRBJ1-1	TGTGCCTGGAGTGCAACCCTGACAGGGAAAGCTTTCTTT	CAWSATLTGKAFF
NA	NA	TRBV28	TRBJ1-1	TGTGCCAGCAGTCTCAGGGCGGTCGAAGCTTTCTTT	CASSLRAVEAFF
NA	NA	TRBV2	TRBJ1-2	TGTGCCAGCAGTGAGAGGTGGTCAGACTATGGCTACACCTTC	CASSERWSDYGYTF
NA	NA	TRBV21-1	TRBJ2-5	TGTGCCAGCAGCAAGCAAAAGCGGGAGTATGTAGAGACCCAGTACTTC	CASSKQKREYVETQYF
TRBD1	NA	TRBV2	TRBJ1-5	TGTGCCAGCAGAAGAGGGGGCGGCAATCAGCCCCAGCATTTT	CASRRGGGNQPQHF
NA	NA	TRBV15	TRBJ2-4	TGTGCCACCAGCAGAGATAACAGGGGGGGAGCCAAAAACATTCAGTACTTC	CATSRDNRGGAKNIQYF
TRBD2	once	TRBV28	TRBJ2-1	TGTGCCAGCAGGATACTAGCGGGAGGGCGGGAGCAGTTCTTC	CASRILAGGREQFF
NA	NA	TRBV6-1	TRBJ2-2	TGTGCCAGCAAATCAGGGAACACCGGGGAGCTGTTTTTT	CASKSGNTGELFF
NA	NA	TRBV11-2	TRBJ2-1	TGTGCCAGCAGCTTAGCGGTCGCGGTTGTCGAGCAGTTCTTC	CASSLAVAVVEQFF
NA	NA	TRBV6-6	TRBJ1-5	TGTGCCAGCAGTGTCATAGGGAGGAACGATCAGCCCCAGCATTTT	CASSVIGRNDQPQHF
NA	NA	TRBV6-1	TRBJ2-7	TGTGCCAGCAGTTATGCTGATCGGAGCGAGCAGTACTTC	CASSYADRSEQYF
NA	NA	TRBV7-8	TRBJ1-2	TGTGCCAGCAGCCGCGATGTGGGAAACTATGGCTACACCTTC	CASSRDVGNYGYTF
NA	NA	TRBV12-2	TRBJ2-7	TGTGCAAGTCGCTTACGAAGGGACCAAATTTACGAGCAGTACTTC	CASRLRRDQIYEQYF
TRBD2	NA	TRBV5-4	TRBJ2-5	TGTGCCAGCAGCTTGGGACTAGCGGCCTATGGGGAGACCCAGTACTTC	CASSLGLAAYGETQYF
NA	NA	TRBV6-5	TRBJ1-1	TGTGCCAGCAGTTACAATGGCAACACTGAAGCTTTCTTT	CASSYNGNTEAFF